The rows below give T cell receptor beta chains drawn from one sample of a study of T cell responses to AZD1222 COVID-19 vaccine. Assay: immunoSEQ multiplex PCR; the TCRdb copy retains only in-frame clones and omits some. The sample contains roughly 50,000 clones, approximately 90% of which appear only once. The material was peripheral blood, obtained on day 0 of AZD1222 vaccination. The source is an adult in good health. CDR3s leave out the opening cysteine and the closing phenylalanine or tryptophan.

v_gene: TRBV6-6
j_gene: TRBJ2-1
CDR3aa: ASSPGLAGPSSYNEQF

v_gene: TRBV21-1
j_gene: TRBJ2-7
CDR3aa: ASVKVVVRNEQY

v_gene: TRBV30
j_gene: TRBJ2-2
CDR3aa: AWRPRDRGRNTGELF

v_gene: TRBV6-6
j_gene: TRBJ1-6
CDR3aa: ASNTVGNSPLH

v_gene: TRBV6-1
j_gene: TRBJ1-2
CDR3aa: ASSEENWYRDYGYT

v_gene: TRBV7-8
j_gene: TRBJ2-5
CDR3aa: ASRVALWQGARETQY

v_gene: TRBV5-1
j_gene: TRBJ1-1
CDR3aa: ASSGSFMNTEAF

v_gene: TRBV19
j_gene: TRBJ2-7
CDR3aa: ASTPPDRAYEQY

v_gene: TRBV28
j_gene: TRBJ1-5
CDR3aa: ASSRPLYSNQPQH

v_gene: TRBV7-3
j_gene: TRBJ2-3
CDR3aa: ASSLLGDTQY

v_gene: TRBV4-2
j_gene: TRBJ1-2
CDR3aa: ASSQDRTGTDFYT

v_gene: TRBV12-3/TRBV12-4
j_gene: TRBJ2-3
CDR3aa: ASSLDDTQY

v_gene: TRBV5-6
j_gene: TRBJ2-3
CDR3aa: ASSAVVVNRRY

v_gene: TRBV14
j_gene: TRBJ2-1
CDR3aa: ASSQPRGAGGTYNEQF

v_gene: TRBV7-9
j_gene: TRBJ1-3
CDR3aa: ASSLGAESGNTIY

v_gene: TRBV5-1
j_gene: TRBJ2-7
CDR3aa: ASSPNYSREQY

v_gene: TRBV2
j_gene: TRBJ1-2
CDR3aa: ASSDSLYGYT

v_gene: TRBV9
j_gene: TRBJ1-4
CDR3aa: ASSVATDNEKLF

v_gene: TRBV7-5
j_gene: TRBJ1-1
CDR3aa: VRRTGRPNTEAF

v_gene: TRBV9
j_gene: TRBJ1-6
CDR3aa: ASSVAPNNSPLH

v_gene: TRBV6-5
j_gene: TRBJ2-2
CDR3aa: ASSYQGGSGELF

v_gene: TRBV29-1
j_gene: TRBJ1-5
CDR3aa: SVPSAGGNQPQH

v_gene: TRBV10-1
j_gene: TRBJ1-2
CDR3aa: ASSSGGNYGYT

v_gene: TRBV4-1
j_gene: TRBJ2-7
CDR3aa: ASSQVGNYEQY

v_gene: TRBV18
j_gene: TRBJ2-3
CDR3aa: ASSPGTGPDTQY

v_gene: TRBV2
j_gene: TRBJ2-3
CDR3aa: ASRALLAGVRNTQY

v_gene: TRBV11-2
j_gene: TRBJ2-7
CDR3aa: ASSFGTAAYEQY

v_gene: TRBV19
j_gene: TRBJ2-7
CDR3aa: ASSMASDSYEQY

v_gene: TRBV11-3
j_gene: TRBJ2-7
CDR3aa: ASSLGQEYEQY

v_gene: TRBV6-1
j_gene: TRBJ1-3
CDR3aa: ASSESQGHGNTIY

v_gene: TRBV3-1/TRBV3-2
j_gene: TRBJ1-2
CDR3aa: ASRGQGVDYGYT

v_gene: TRBV11-2
j_gene: TRBJ2-1
CDR3aa: ASSLQANEQF

v_gene: TRBV14
j_gene: TRBJ2-1
CDR3aa: ASSLSWRRDRVYNEQF

v_gene: TRBV10-3
j_gene: TRBJ2-1
CDR3aa: AIRETSGGRGNNEQF

v_gene: TRBV12-3/TRBV12-4
j_gene: TRBJ1-1
CDR3aa: ASSIQGGAAF

v_gene: TRBV30
j_gene: TRBJ2-7
CDR3aa: AWSDWLADTYEQY

v_gene: TRBV3-1/TRBV3-2
j_gene: TRBJ2-5
CDR3aa: ASSQPFRSGREETQY

v_gene: TRBV29-1
j_gene: TRBJ1-2
CDR3aa: SVGDNNLIGLESYGYT

v_gene: TRBV9
j_gene: TRBJ1-1
CDR3aa: ASSVGRNTEAF

v_gene: TRBV7-8
j_gene: TRBJ1-5
CDR3aa: ASSSRGGTGGSDQPQH

v_gene: TRBV28
j_gene: TRBJ1-6
CDR3aa: ASSLGGRFNSPLH

v_gene: TRBV4-2
j_gene: TRBJ1-5
CDR3aa: ASGYNSNQPQH

v_gene: TRBV28
j_gene: TRBJ1-1
CDR3aa: ASTRTRGTAPYTEAF

v_gene: TRBV4-2
j_gene: TRBJ1-2
CDR3aa: ASSSPDRDYGYT

v_gene: TRBV7-7
j_gene: TRBJ2-5
CDR3aa: ASSYGQEETQY

v_gene: TRBV28
j_gene: TRBJ2-7
CDR3aa: ASSFRPSGGVNEQY

v_gene: TRBV29-1
j_gene: TRBJ2-1
CDR3aa: SVAGTSLYNEQF

v_gene: TRBV4-3
j_gene: TRBJ1-2
CDR3aa: ASSLGTGNGYT

v_gene: TRBV5-1
j_gene: TRBJ1-1
CDR3aa: ASSLGGIMNTEAF

v_gene: TRBV2
j_gene: TRBJ1-1
CDR3aa: ASSEGGETEAF